Below are 14 T cell receptor beta chains sequenced from a single sample in a study of CD8+CD57+ T cells in acquired aplastic anemia. The authors sequenced patients whose flow cytometry had shown CD8+CD57+ cell expansion. The template used for profiling TCR beta VDJ and CDR3 was genomic DNA. Via MiXCR, TCRdb re-called the reads, giving one row per CDR3 protein. This table holds 80,000 or so distinct CDR3 sequences, just over 70% found once. The sample consisted of sorted CD4+, CD8+, or CD8+CD57+ T cells (not recorded which) from PBMCs. These receptor sequences come from a human donor with aplastic anemia.

This chain joins TRBV29-1 and TRBJ1-1; D perhaps matches TRBD1 (5 bases). CDR3 size: 13 residues. Trimming removed 6 bases at V and 2 bases at J, with 13 bases between. Germline V gives CDR1 SQVTM, CDR2 ANQGSEA. Written as DNA, the CDR3 is TGCAGCGTCGCCACGACAGTTAACACTGAAGCTTTCTTT. Its translation is CSVATTVNTEAFF. The full variable domain, its missing parts supplied by reference TRBV29-1 and TRBJ1-1, is SAVISQKPSRDICQRGTSLTIQCQVDSQVTMMFWYRQQPGQSLTLIATANQGSEATYESGFVIDKFPISRPNLTFSTLTVSNMSPEDSSIYLCSVATTVNTEAFFGQGTRLTVV.

This clonotype showed up just a few times. The chain has TRBV6-1 and TRBJ2-1, with TRBD1 matching 7 bases. In germline, CDR1 is MNHNS, CDR2 SASEGT. The junction had 4 bases not matched to a gene; V was cut back by 8 bases and J by 6 bases. CDR3 length: 12 residues. The CDR3 DNA reads TGTGCCAGCCGGGACAGAACCAATGAGCAGTTCTTC. This translates into CASRDRTNEQFF.

Concerning this clonotype itself: One junction end does not reproduce the germline sequence, and a read error may be involved. V usage is TRBV19 and J usage is TRBJ1-6; D is uncertain. This CDR3 contains 18 residues. Germline V CDR1 and CDR2: LNHDA, SQIVND (reference sequence). The CDR3 here is CASSIGQPGSSHNSPLHF. The CDR3 coding sequence is TGTGCCAGTAGTATAGGTCAACCGGGGAGCTCCCATAATTCACCCCTCCACTTT.

The genes are TRBV2 and TRBJ1-4, with a weak D call TRBD1 (5 bases). CDR1 and CDR2 from the germline V gene are SNHLY and FYNNEI. V was shortened by 8 bases and J by 6 bases, with 16 bases between the two germline ends. The CDR3 is 14 residues long. The CDR3 is CASAFGTAHEKLFF. CDR3 nucleotides: TGTGCCAGCGCTTTCGGGACTGCACATGAAAAACTGTTTTTT.

As to this clonotype: A much larger clone differs from this one at a single base, so this may be a read error. This chain joins TRBV12-3 or TRBV12-4 and TRBJ2-3; TRBD2 is a possible D gene (5 bases). V was cut by 6 bases and J by 0 bases, with 13 bases left in between. CDR3 length equals 15 residues. This CDR3 is CASRYLWTSTDTQYF. CDR3 DNA sequence: TGTGCCAGCAGGTACTTGTGGACTAGCACAGATACGCAGTATTTT.

The chain combines TRBV24-1 with TRBJ2-3; the D gene is possibly TRBD2 (6 bases). Trimming took 2 bases from V and 3 from J, leaving 11 bases between them. Germline V gene sequence: CDR1 KGHDR, CDR2 SFDVKD. CDR3 length: 15 residues. Here the CDR3 reads CATSDWSGRTDTQYF. As DNA, the CDR3 is TGTGCCACCAGTGATTGGTCGGGGAGGACAGATACGCAGTATTTT.

The rearrangement uses TRBV27 and TRBJ2-7; D call uncertain. CDR3 length equals 12 residues. Trimming shortened V by 4 bases and J by 2 bases, and 6 bases separated the two germline ends. Germline lookup yields CDR1 MNHEY and CDR2 SMNVEV (reference sequence). The CDR3 loop is CASSSTPYEQYF. DNA for the CDR3: TGTGCCAGCAGTTCGACCCCCTACGAGCAGTACTTC.

The rearrangement uses TRBV12-3 or TRBV12-4 and TRBJ2-7, with 7 bases fitting TRBD2. This CDR3 region has 16 residues. V lost 6 bases and J lost 5; bases outside the gene matches: 16. For the CDR3, the DNA is TGTGCCAGCAGCCTGACCCGACTAGCCTCCCCTGACGAGCAGTACTTC. Its translation: CASSLTRLASPDEQYF.

The CDR3 is CAISGASGRTDTQYF. Written as DNA, the CDR3 is TGTGCCATCAGTGGGGCTAGCGGGAGGACAGATACGCAGTATTTT. The chain uses TRBV10-3 and TRBJ2-3, with TRBD2 identical over 11 bases. This CDR3 contains 15 residues. V gave up 4 bases and J gave up 3 bases; unmatched junction bases: 3. Looked up from germline, CDR1 is ENHRY and CDR2 is SYGVKD.

This clonotype showed up just once. The rearrangement joins TRBV2 to TRBJ1-2; a possible D gene is TRBD1 (5 bases). The CDR3 consists of 14 residues. From germline, CDR1 is SNHLY and CDR2 FYNNEI. V lost 0 bases to trimming and J lost 8 bases, with 13 bases between them. The CDR3 protein is CASSEAAGTNGYTF. The CDR3 region has the DNA TGTGCCAGCAGTGAAGCCGCAGGGACCAACGGCTACACCTTC. Based on the CDR3 plus reference TRBV2 and TRBJ1-2, the full variable domain is EPEVTQTPSHQVTQMGQEVILRCVPISNHLYFYWYRQILGQKVEFLVSFYNNEISEKSEIFDDQFSVERPDGSNFTLKIRSTKLEDSAMYFCASSEAAGTNGYTFGSGTRLTVV.

The CDR3 DNA follows: TGTGCCAGCAGCCCGACTGAGCGGGATACCCCCTACGAGCAGTACTTC. It encodes CASSPTERDTPYEQYF. V usage is TRBV11-1 and J usage is TRBJ2-7; 7 bases match TRBD2. The CDR3 runs to 16 residues. With 5 bases clipped from V and 2 bases from J, the junction kept 12 bases outside the gene matches. The germline V gene has CDR1 SGHAT and CDR2 FQDESV (reference sequence).

J is TRBJ1-2 and V is TRBV7-8; no reliable D call. V gave up 1 base and J gave up 8 bases, with 14 bases separating them. Germline loops: CDR1 SGHVS, CDR2 FQNEAQ. CDR3 length: 14 amino acids. The CDR3 is CASSLVGRREGYTF. The CDR3 DNA follows: TGTGCCAGCAGCTTAGTTGGCCGTCGGGAAGGCTACACCTTC.

V gene TRBV2 combines with J gene TRBJ2-5; D is ambiguous. CDR1 is SNHLY, CDR2 FYNNEI, per germline. The V gene lost 4 bases and the J gene lost 5 bases, with 14 bases spanning the gap. The CDR3 consists of 14 residues. CDR3 region: CASSVGPSGETQYF. CDR3 nucleotide sequence: TGTGCCAGCAGTGTAGGCCCAAGTGGGGAGACCCAGTACTTC.

The rearrangement joins TRBV20-1 to TRBJ2-5; 8 bases map to TRBD2. CDR1 is DFQATT, CDR2 SNEGSKA, per germline (reference sequence). This CDR3 has 14 residues. The V segment lost 3 bases and the J segment 1 base; nucleotides outside the gene matches: 4. This chain's CDR3 is CSASAREGQETQYF. In DNA form, the CDR3 reads TGCAGTGCTAGCGCTCGGGAGGGCCAAGAGACCCAGTACTTC.